This passage covers 19 T cell receptor beta chains from one sample sequenced in a study of CD8+CD57+ T cells in acquired aplastic anemia. Genomic DNA templated the TCR beta VDJ and CDR3 profiling. One entry per CDR3 protein results from TCRdb running MiXCR on the reads. The table records 150,000 to 170,000 distinct CDR3 sequences, about 48% of them present only once. Those patients picked for sequencing had displayed CD8+CD57+ cell expansion on flow cytometry. The sample comprised sorted CD4+, CD8+, or CD8+CD57+ T cells (not recorded which) from PBMCs. The receptor source for this set is a human donor with aplastic anemia.

The chain has TRBV29-1 and TRBJ2-3, with 7 bases aligning to TRBD1. There are 16 residues in the CDR3. Germline V lookup: CDR1 SQVTM, CDR2 ANQGSEA. The CDR3 protein is CTTGQEIPSSTDTQYF. CDR3 in DNA: TGCACTACCGGACAGGAAATTCCGTCTAGCACAGATACGCAGTATTTT.

The CDR3 DNA follows: TGTGCCAGCAGTTCCGGGGTAGCGGGGACCCAGTACTTC. Translating it yields CASSSGVAGTQYF. V is TRBV12-3 or TRBV12-4 and J is TRBJ2-5; 7 nucleotides align to TRBD2. The CDR3 runs to 13 residues. Trimming cost V 4 bases and J 7 bases; bases outside gene matches: 6.

The rearrangement joins TRBV10-3 to TRBJ2-3, with 9 bases fitting TRBD1. This CDR3 region has 13 residues. The V segment lost 11 bases and the J segment 2 bases; nucleotides outside the gene matches: 5. Germline lookup yields CDR1 ENHRY and CDR2 SYGVKD. The CDR3 sequence is CAARTGVTDTQYF. The DNA of the CDR3 is TGTGCCGCCAGGACAGGGGTCACAGATACGCAGTATTTT.

The rearrangement uses TRBV14 and TRBJ2-5; D is unresolved. The CDR3 is made up of 13 amino acids. The germline gives CDR1 SGHDN, CDR2 FVKESK. V lost 4 bases and J 4 bases, leaving 10 bases between the germline ends. The CDR3 DNA sequence: TGTGCCAGCAGCCTAGGGTGGGGAGAGACCCAGTACTTC. It is translated as CASSLGWGETQYF.

This clonotype appeared a few times. The junction differs from germline at one of its ends, possibly a read error. The rearrangement links TRBV4-1 to TRBJ2-1, with TRBD2 matching over 9 bases. This CDR3 has 16 amino acids. CDR1 is MGHRA, CDR2 YSYEKL, per germline. In nucleotides, the CDR3 is TGCGTCAGCAGCCCCGATCGGGCTAGCGGGACCAATGAGCAGTTCTTC. Translating gives CVSSPDRASGTNEQFF.

This chain links TRBV15 with TRBJ2-5; 13 nucleotides match TRBD2. CDR3 length: 15 amino acids. Germline CDR1 is LNHNV and CDR2 is YYDKDF (reference sequence). J was trimmed by 12 bases and V by 4 bases; bases with no gene match: 11. The CDR3 DNA is TGTGCCACCAGCATCCCCGGGACTAGCGGGGCCCTCGAGTACTTC. The encoded protein is CATSIPGTSGALEYF.

The table lists this clonotype with many counts. This chain connects TRBV19 to TRBJ2-2, with a tentative D call TRBD2 (6 bases). Germline lookup yields CDR1 LNHDA and CDR2 SQIVND (reference sequence). The CDR3 spans 13 residues. The ends were cut back, 3 bases at V and 7 bases at J, with 9 bases in the middle. CDR3 in amino acids: CASSIMGGGELFF. For the CDR3, the DNA is TGTGCCAGTAGTATTATGGGGGGCGGGGAGCTGTTTTTT.

This clonotype was seen ten or more times. In nucleotides, the CDR3 is TGTGCCAGCAGCCAGGGAACCACTGAAGCTTTCTTT. It is translated as CASSQGTTEAFF. The rearrangement links TRBV6-1 to TRBJ1-1, with D possibly being TRBD1 (5 bases). The germline CDR1 and CDR2 sequences are MNHNS and SASEGT. The CDR3 is 12 residues long. V lost 6 bases, J lost 4 bases, and 9 bases lay in between.

The chain recombines TRBV10-3 with TRBJ2-5; D is unclear. Between the trimmed V and J ends, which lost 7 bases and 2 bases, there was a span of 5 bases. Germline V gene sequence: CDR1 ENHRY, CDR2 SYGVKD. The CDR3 extends over 11 amino acids. CDR3 DNA: TGTGCCATCATGGGACAAGAGACCCAGTACTTC. This codes for CAIMGQETQYF.

The gene calls are TRBV4-2 and TRBJ2-1; TRBD2 is a possible D gene (6 bases). The V and J ends lost 0 bases and 1 base respectively, with 19 bases between them. The germline CDR1 and CDR2 sequences are LGHNA and YNFKEQ. This CDR3 has 19 residues. The CDR3 nucleotides are TGTGCCAGCAGCCAAGAGGCCAAGCGGGCGCGCGATTCCTACAATGAGCAGTTCTTC. As protein: CASSQEAKRARDSYNEQFF.

This clonotype showed up many times. The chain joins TRBV6-2 or TRBV6-3 to TRBJ2-7; unclear D gene. CDR3 length: 11 amino acids. V was pared by 6 bases and J by 3 bases, with 6 bases between. Germline loops: CDR1 MNHEY, CDR2 SVGEGT. The DNA of the CDR3 is TGTGCCAGCAGAACAAGCTACGAGCAGTACTTC. It encodes CASRTSYEQYF.

The chain links TRBV7-9 to TRBJ1-6; D is possibly TRBD1 (5 bases). Deletions cut 5 bases from V and 13 bases from J, with 12 bases between. CDR1 and CDR2 (germline): SEHNR, FQNEAQ (reference sequence). This CDR3 has 12 amino acids. The CDR3 DNA reads as TGTGCCAGCAGCCACCCGGGGCAGCCCCTCCACTTT. Its protein product is CASSHPGQPLHF.

This clonotype was seen more than once but under ten times. The chain links TRBV24-1 to TRBJ2-3, with a possible D match to TRBD2 (5 bases). The CDR3 sequence is 16 residues long. Germline V gene data show CDR1 as KGHDR and CDR2 as SFDVKD. Trimming left V 3 bases short and J 1 base short, with 13 bases between. The CDR3: CATSDTRQAGTDTQYF. For the CDR3, the DNA is TGTGCCACCAGTGATACTAGGCAGGCAGGCACAGATACGCAGTATTTT.

This clonotype came up once. A much larger clone is a single base away; this may be a read error. This sequence joins TRBV14 and TRBJ2-3; either TRBD1 or TRBD2 may supply D (5 bases each). This CDR3 comprises 17 residues. Germline-derived CDR1 and CDR2 are SGHDN and FVKESK. The DNA for the CDR3 is TGTGCCTGCAGCCAAGGGCCGCCGGGGCGGGCCACAGATACGCAGTATTTT. Translated, it gives CACSQGPPGRATDTQYF.

The rearrangement uses TRBV25-1 and TRBJ1-2, with D possibly matching TRBD1 (5 bases). This CDR3 region has 13 residues. Per germline, CDR1 MGHDK and CDR2 SYGVNS. Trimming removed 6 bases at V and 6 bases at J, with 14 bases between. CDR3 loop: CASSETSTDGYTF. For the CDR3, the DNA is TGTGCCAGCAGCGAAACCTCGACAGATGGCTACACCTTC.

This clonotype counts as medium-sized. This sequence joins TRBV7-9 and TRBJ1-2, with D unresolved. Germline CDR1 is SEHNR and CDR2 is FQNEAQ (reference sequence). The V gene lost 5 bases and the J gene lost 7 bases, with 8 bases spanning the gap. This CDR3 has 11 residues. For the CDR3, the DNA is TGTGCCAGCAGCCTAACAACTGGCTACACCTTC. This sequence encodes CASSLTTGYTF. The full variable domain, in which reference TRBV7-9 and TRBJ1-2 provide the parts outside the CDR3, is DTGVSQNPRHKITKRGQNVTFRCDPISEHNRLYWYRQTLGQGPEFLTYFQNEAQLEKSRLLSDRFSAERPKGSFSTLEIQRTEQGDSAMYLCASSLTTGYTFGSGTRLTVV.

V usage is TRBV19 and J usage is TRBJ2-7; 7 bases are a match to TRBD1. V was clipped by 7 bases and J by 1 base; unmatched bases: 4. The CDR3 length is 13 residues. CDR1 is LNHDA, CDR2 SQIVND, per germline (reference sequence). The CDR3 nucleotides read TGTGCCAGTAAACCGGGACAGTCCTACGAGCAGTACTTC. This encodes CASKPGQSYEQYF.

A few counts support this clonotype. The rearrangement uses TRBV15 and TRBJ1-5; D uncertain. V was cut by 1 base and J by 5 bases, with 3 bases left in between. The CDR3 extends over 12 amino acids. Germline lookup yields CDR1 LNHNV and CDR2 YYDKDF (reference sequence). The CDR3 nucleotides read TGTGCCACCAGCAGAGCCGATCAGCCCCAGCATTTT. Protein: CATSRADQPQHF.

J is TRBJ1-2 and V is TRBV12-3 or TRBV12-4, with 8 positions matching TRBD1. Trimming cost V 5 bases and J 9 bases; bases outside gene matches: 5. This CDR3 has 12 amino acids. CDR3 residues: CASSLQGASYTF. CDR3 in DNA: TGTGCCAGCAGTCTTCAGGGGGCCAGCTACACCTTC.